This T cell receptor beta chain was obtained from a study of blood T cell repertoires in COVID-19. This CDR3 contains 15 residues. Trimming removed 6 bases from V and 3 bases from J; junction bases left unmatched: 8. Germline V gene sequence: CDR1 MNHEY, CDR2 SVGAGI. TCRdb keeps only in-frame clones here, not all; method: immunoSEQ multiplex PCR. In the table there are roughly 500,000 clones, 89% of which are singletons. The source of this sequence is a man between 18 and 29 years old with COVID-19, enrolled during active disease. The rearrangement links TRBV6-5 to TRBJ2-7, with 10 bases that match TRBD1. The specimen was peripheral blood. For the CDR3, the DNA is TGTGCCAGCAGAAAAACGACAGGGGGCCTCTACGAGCAGTACTTC. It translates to CASRKTTGGLYEQYF.